This T cell receptor beta chain was recovered during a study of T cells in Graves' hyperthyroidism and ophthalmopathy. Overall study results and limits: Stable hyperthyroidism and ophthalmopathy were separated using 13 V-J signatures. Researchers found most expanded thyroid clonotypes above 0.001 in blood as well.

A remark on this clonotype: Its antigen remains unknown.

TCR beta CDR3 regions were amplified from RNA transcripts. An initial round of RT-PCR targeting the TCR CDR3 relied on the HTBI primer set. TCRdb re-analysed the multiplex PCR reads in MiXCR, keeping a single row per CDR3 protein. In the table there are 500,000 to 650,000 distinct CDR3 sequences, about 14% of which are singletons. Patients with uncontrolled infections, other autoimmune diseases, pregnancy or lactation were excluded. The PBMCs were taken from about 9.7 ml of fresh peripheral blood. Germline V gives CDR1 MNHEY, CDR2 SMNVEV (reference sequence). Trimming took 1 base from V and 7 from J, leaving 23 bases between them. This CDR3 contains 19 residues.

The material sequenced was blood. The receptor comes from a woman aged 50 to 65 with Graves' ophthalmopathy. The chain employs TRBV27 and TRBJ1-6; D perhaps matches TRBD1 (5 bases). The CDR3 region has the DNA TGTGCCAGCAGTTTATGGGGGGGATCCGGGTTGGGCCCGAATTCACCCCTCCACTTT. Protein product: CASSLWGGSGLGPNSPLHF.